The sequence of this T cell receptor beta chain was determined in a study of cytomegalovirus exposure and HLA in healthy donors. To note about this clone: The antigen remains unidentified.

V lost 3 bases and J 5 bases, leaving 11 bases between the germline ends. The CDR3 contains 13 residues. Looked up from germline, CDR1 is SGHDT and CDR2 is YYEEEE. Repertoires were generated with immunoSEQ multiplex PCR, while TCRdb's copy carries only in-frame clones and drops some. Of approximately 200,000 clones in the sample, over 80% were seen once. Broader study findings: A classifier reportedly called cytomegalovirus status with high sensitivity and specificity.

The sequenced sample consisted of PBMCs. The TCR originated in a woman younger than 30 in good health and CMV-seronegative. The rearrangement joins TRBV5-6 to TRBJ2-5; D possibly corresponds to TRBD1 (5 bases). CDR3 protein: CASSSDSMETQYF. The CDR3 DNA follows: TGTGCCAGCAGCTCAGACAGTATGGAGACCCAGTACTTC.